A selection of T cell receptor beta chains follows, all from one sample in a study of identical twins. Via MiXCR, TCRdb re-called the 5' RACE reads, giving one row per CDR3 protein. This sample has roughly 1.6 million distinct CDR3 sequences, with 32% found just once. Material for sequencing was cord blood. These receptors were taken from a newborn girl in good health. Both conserved end residues are part of each CDR3. The order of the fields is clone size, V gene, D gene, J gene, CDR3 length, CDR3 DNA, CDR3 protein. A D gene is named only where the DNA matches it firmly. Some rows mark clone size as missing; the rest say once, few, many or name a class of expanded clone.

>few|TRBV2|TRBD1|TRBJ1-4|14
TGTGCCAGCCTCCTTGACAGGGGGGATGAAAAACTGTTTTTT
CASLLDRGDEKLFF
>few|TRBV3-1|TRBD2|TRBJ2-1|17
TGTGCCAGCAGCCCCGTCCTAGCGGGGGCCGACTACAATGAGCAGTTCTTC
CASSPVLAGADYNEQFF
>.|TRBV11-2|TRBD1|TRBJ1-3|22
TGTGCCAGCAGCTTATTTCGGTTCAGTCGGGGGACAGGGGACGACTCTGGAAACACCATATATTTT
CASSLFRFSRGTGDDSGNTIYF
>.|TRBV7-9|TRBD2|TRBJ2-7|14
TGTGCCAGCCTTAGCGGGAGCTCCTACAATGAGCAGTACTTC
CASLSGSSYNEQYF
>few|TRBV7-8|.|TRBJ2-5|14
TGTGCCAGCAGCCTATGGGGGAACCAAGAGACCCAGTACTTC
CASSLWGNQETQYF
>.|TRBV7-2|TRBD2|TRBJ2-5|15
TGTGCCAGCAGCCCCAATAGCGGGATGTACAATGAGCAGTACTTC
CASSPNSGMYNEQYF
>few|TRBV9|.|TRBJ1-4|14
TGTGCCAGCAGCGTAGGGGTCACTAATGAAAAACTGTTTTTT
CASSVGVTNEKLFF
>many|TRBV14|.|TRBJ2-1|13
TGTGCCAGCAGCCAAGATTTACAGAATGAGCAGTTCTTC
CASSQDLQNEQFF
>.|TRBV6-1|.|TRBJ1-6|14
TGTGCCAGCAAGGGATCCCTATATAATTCACCCCTCCACTTT
CASKGSLYNSPLHF
>.|TRBV6-5|.|TRBJ1-1|16
TGTGCCAGCAGTTACCAGGCAGATCGGAAACACACTGAAGCTTTCTTT
CASSYQADRKHTEAFF
>few|TRBV20-1|.|TRBJ1-6|17
TGCAGTGCTAGAGATGGCAGGGTGGCAAAAGCAGATTCACCCCTCCACTTT
CSARDGRVAKADSPLHF
>.|TRBV28|.|TRBJ2-3|14
TGTGCCAGTTCGGAAGTAGTTGGGGGGGATACGCAGTATTTT
CASSEVVGGDTQYF
>few|TRBV7-2|.|TRBJ1-1|12
TGTGCCAGCAGCTTAAGTGCCCTTGAAGCTTTCTTT
CASSLSALEAFF
>.|TRBV27|TRBD2|TRBJ2-7|14
TGTGCCGGCAGTCCCACCGGGGGGTACTACGAGCAGTACTTC
CAGSPTGGYYEQYF
>.|TRBV28|.|TRBJ1-2|14
TGTGCCAGCAGTTTATCTCAGGGAGGTTATGGCTACACCTTC
CASSLSQGGYGYTF
>.|TRBV6-2/TRBV6-3|TRBD2|TRBJ2-7|17
TGTGCCAGCAGTTCCATTCCGGGACTAGCGGGGTTCTACGAGCAGTACTTC
CASSSIPGLAGFYEQYF
>few|TRBV20-1|.|TRBJ2-7|14
TGCAGTGCGAGGGGGATAGGGGGCTCCTACGAGCAGTACTTC
CSARGIGGSYEQYF
>.|TRBV4-2|TRBD1|TRBJ2-1|16
TGTGCCAGCAGCCAAGGAACAGGACAGGGCTACAATGAGCAGTTCTTC
CASSQGTGQGYNEQFF
>many|TRBV11-3|.|TRBJ2-3|14
TGTGCCAGCAGCTTAGGAGGGAGTCAGGATACGCAGTATTTT
CASSLGGSQDTQYF
>many|TRBV12-3/TRBV12-4|.|TRBJ2-3|14
TGTGCCAGCAGTTTCCCTAGCGCCACAGATACGCAGTATTTT
CASSFPSATDTQYF
>.|TRBV20-1|TRBD1|TRBJ2-7|14
TGCAGTGCTACCGGGACAGGGGTCCCCAACGAGCAGTACTTC
CSATGTGVPNEQYF
>.|TRBV29-1|.|TRBJ1-1|13
TGCAGCGTTGATAAGGCGTCGAACACTGAAGCTTTCTTT
CSVDKASNTEAFF
>.|TRBV2|.|TRBJ2-4|14
TGTGCCAGCAGGGGTGGGAGTAACAAAAACATTCAGTACTTC
CASRGGSNKNIQYF
>.|TRBV27|TRBD2|TRBJ2-7|13
TGTGCCAGCAGTCCAGGGACTAGCGGGAGGCAGTACTTC
CASSPGTSGRQYF
>few|TRBV3-1|.|TRBJ1-2|12
TGTGCCAGCAGCCAAGGGGAAGCTGGCTACACCTTC
CASSQGEAGYTF
>few|TRBV12-3/TRBV12-4|.|TRBJ2-4|12
TGTGCCAGCAGTTTGGTCGGCGGCATTCAGTACTTC
CASSLVGGIQYF
>once|TRBV3-1|TRBD2|TRBJ2-1|16
TGTGCCAGCAGCCAAGGTTTACTAGCGGGTTACGATGAGCAGTTCTTC
CASSQGLLAGYDEQFF
>many|TRBV10-3|TRBD2|TRBJ2-1|15
TGTGCCATCAGTCAATTAGCGGGGGGTGAGAATGAGCAGTTCTTC
CAISQLAGGENEQFF
>.|TRBV20-1|.|TRBJ2-7|13
TGCAGTGCTAGGAGCCCAGGGTCCTACGAGCAGTACTTC
CSARSPGSYEQYF
>.|TRBV7-8|.|TRBJ2-5|12
TGTGCCAGCAGCTTCGGACCGAATGAGCAGTACTTC
CASSFGPNEQYF
>.|TRBV3-1|TRBD2|TRBJ2-1|14
TGTGCCAGCAGCTTTAGCGGGCTCCGGAATGAGCAGTTCTTC
CASSFSGLRNEQFF
>few|TRBV27|.|TRBJ1-2|16
TGTGCCAGCAGTTTGGGCCCCTTTGGGGGGAACTATGGCTACACCTTC
CASSLGPFGGNYGYTF
>few|TRBV28|TRBD2|TRBJ2-1|13
TGTGCGTTGCTAGCGGGAGGAAGGGGTGAGCAGTTCTTC
CALLAGGRGEQFF
>.|TRBV14|TRBD2|TRBJ2-1|16
TGTGCCAGCAGCCAAGTGACTAGCGGGAGGTACAATGAGCAGTTCTTC
CASSQVTSGRYNEQFF
>.|TRBV2|.|TRBJ2-3|14
TGTGCCAGTTATCTAGGTCCCAGCACAGATACGCAGTATTTT
CASYLGPSTDTQYF
>few|TRBV24-1|.|TRBJ1-2|13
TGTGCCACCAGTGATTTGAACAGCTATGGCTACACCTTC
CATSDLNSYGYTF
>few|TRBV7-8|.|TRBJ1-1|11
TGTGCCAGCCGACAAGGCAGGGAAGCTTTCTTT
CASRQGREAFF
>once|TRBV6-1|.|TRBJ2-3|14
TGTGCCAGCAGTGAAGTTGGGGTCCCCGATACGCGGTATTTT
CASSEVGVPDTRYF
>few|TRBV11-2|.|TRBJ2-3|16
TGTGCCAGCAGCTTAGCTTCGCGACTAGTAGTGGATACGCAGTATTTT
CASSLASRLVVDTQYF
>many|TRBV20-1|TRBD1|TRBJ2-7|14
TGCAGTGCTAGAGGACAGGGAAAAACCTACGAGCAGTACTTC
CSARGQGKTYEQYF
>.|TRBV5-1|TRBD2|TRBJ2-3|16
TGCGCCAGCAGCTTGGGGGGACTAGCGGACCCAGATACGCAGTATTTT
CASSLGGLADPDTQYF
>.|TRBV13|.|TRBJ2-7|12
TGTGCCAGCAGCTTATTGACCGACGAGCAGTACTTC
CASSLLTDEQYF